The sequence of this TCR beta chain was determined in a study of CD8 T cells in Susac syndrome. The CDR3 consists of 14 residues. With 0 bases removed from V and 9 bases from J, the gap between germline ends came to 10 bases. Germline values: CDR1 SGHRS, CDR2 YFSETQ. Random hexamers were used to reverse transcribe roughly 0.5 to 1 ug of RNA. One entry per CDR3 protein, called by TCRdb with MiXCR from the immunoSEQ multiplex PCR reads. There are about 60,000 distinct CDR3 sequences in the sample; around nine tenths occur only once, and roughly 0.2% lies in the top ten. This chain connects TRBV5-1 to TRBJ1-6; no definite D call. The receptor's source is a human donor in good health. Sequencing was done on a sample of CD8+ T cells from PBMCs. The chain's CDR3 is CASSLVALASPLHF. The CDR3 region has the DNA TGCGCCAGCAGCTTGGTGGCTCTTGCTTCACCCCTCCACTTT.